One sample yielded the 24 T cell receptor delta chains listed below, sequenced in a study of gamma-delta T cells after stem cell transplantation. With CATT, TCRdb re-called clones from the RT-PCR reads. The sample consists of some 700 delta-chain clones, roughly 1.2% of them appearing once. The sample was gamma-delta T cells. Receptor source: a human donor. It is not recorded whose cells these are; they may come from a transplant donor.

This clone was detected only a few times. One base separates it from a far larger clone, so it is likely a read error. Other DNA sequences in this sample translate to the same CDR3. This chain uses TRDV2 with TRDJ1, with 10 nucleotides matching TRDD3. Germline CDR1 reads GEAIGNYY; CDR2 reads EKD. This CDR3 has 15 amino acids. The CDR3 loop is CACDSLGDRSDKLIF. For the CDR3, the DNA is TGTGCCTGCGACAGTCTGGGGGATAGATCCGATAAACTCATCTTT.

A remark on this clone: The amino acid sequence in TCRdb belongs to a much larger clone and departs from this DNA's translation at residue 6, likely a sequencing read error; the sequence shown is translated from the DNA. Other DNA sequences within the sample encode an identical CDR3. DNA for the CDR3: TGTGCCTGTGACACCGTGCTGGGGGATACGCCTACGGGCACCGATAAACTCATCTTT. Protein: CACDTVLGDTPTGTDKLIF. The chain is built from TRDV2 and TRDJ1; 12 bases match TRDD3. Germline V gives CDR1 GEAIGNYY, CDR2 EKD. The V gene end was trimmed by 0 bases and the J gene end by 1 base; junction bases not matched to a gene: 11. The CDR3 extends over 19 amino acids.

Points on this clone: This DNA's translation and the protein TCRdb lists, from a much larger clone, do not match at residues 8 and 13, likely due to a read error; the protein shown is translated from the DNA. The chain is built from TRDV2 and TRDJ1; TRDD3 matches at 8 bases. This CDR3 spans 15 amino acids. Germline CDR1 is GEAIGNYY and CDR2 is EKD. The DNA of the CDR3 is TGTGCCTGTGATTTACTGGGGGGTACGGCCGATAAACCCATCTTT. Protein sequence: CACDLLGGTADKPIF.

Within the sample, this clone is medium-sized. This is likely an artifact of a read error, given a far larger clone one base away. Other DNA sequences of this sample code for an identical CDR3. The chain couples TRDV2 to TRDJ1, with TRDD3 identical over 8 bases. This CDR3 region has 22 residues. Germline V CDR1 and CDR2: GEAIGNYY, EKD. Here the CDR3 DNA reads TGTGCCTGCGACACCTTGCCTACCCCACTTACTGGGGGGCATCCTTACACCGATAAACTCATCTTT. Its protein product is CACDTLPTPLTGGHPYTDKLIF.

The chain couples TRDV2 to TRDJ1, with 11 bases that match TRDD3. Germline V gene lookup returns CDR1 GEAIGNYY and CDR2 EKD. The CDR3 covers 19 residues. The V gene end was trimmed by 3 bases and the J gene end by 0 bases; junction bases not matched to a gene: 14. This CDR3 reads CACDPVGDTQNHHTDKLIF. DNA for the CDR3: TGTGCCTGTGACCCCGTGGGGGATACGCAAAATCACCACACCGATAAACTCATCTTT.

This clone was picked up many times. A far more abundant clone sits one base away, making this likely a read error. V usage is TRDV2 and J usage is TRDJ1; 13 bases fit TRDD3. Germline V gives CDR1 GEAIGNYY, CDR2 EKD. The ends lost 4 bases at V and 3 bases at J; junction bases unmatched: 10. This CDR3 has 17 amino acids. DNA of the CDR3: TGTGCCTGTGAAAGACTCGTACTGGGGGATACGGCCGATAAACTCATCTTT. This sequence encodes CACERLVLGDTADKLIF.

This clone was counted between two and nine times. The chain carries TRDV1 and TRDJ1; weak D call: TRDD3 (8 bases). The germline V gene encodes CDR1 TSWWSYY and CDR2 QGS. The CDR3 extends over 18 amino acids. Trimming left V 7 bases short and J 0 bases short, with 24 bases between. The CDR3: CALVIPTGGHPYTDKLIF. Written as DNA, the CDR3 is TGTGCTCTTGTGATTCCTACTGGGGGGCATCCTTACACCGATAAACTCATCTTT.

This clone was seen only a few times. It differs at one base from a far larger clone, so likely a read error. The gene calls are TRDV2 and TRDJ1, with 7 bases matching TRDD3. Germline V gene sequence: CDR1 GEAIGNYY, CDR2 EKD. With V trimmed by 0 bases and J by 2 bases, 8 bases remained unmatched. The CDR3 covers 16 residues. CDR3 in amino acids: CACDTVGGHPTDKLIF. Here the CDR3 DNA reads TGTGCCTGTGACACCGTTGGGGGACATCCTACCGATAAACTCATCTTT.

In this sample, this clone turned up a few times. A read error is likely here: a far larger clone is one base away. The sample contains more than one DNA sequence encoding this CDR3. Written as DNA, the CDR3 is TGTGCCTGTGATACGCTCCGTACAACCGATAAACTCATCTTT. Amino acids: CACDTLRTTDKLIF. This rearrangement joins TRDV2 to TRDJ1; D unclear. V lost 4 bases and J lost 2, with 13 bases in between. The CDR3 is 14 amino acids. Germline loops: CDR1 GEAIGNYY, CDR2 EKD.

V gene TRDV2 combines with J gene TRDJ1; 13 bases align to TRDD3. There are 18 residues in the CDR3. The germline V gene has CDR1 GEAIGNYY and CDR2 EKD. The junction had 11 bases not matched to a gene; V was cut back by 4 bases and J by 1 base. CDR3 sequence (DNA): TGTGCCTGTGATTTACTGGGGGATACGCCTACGGGCACCGATAAACTCATCTTT. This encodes CACDLLGDTPTGTDKLIF.

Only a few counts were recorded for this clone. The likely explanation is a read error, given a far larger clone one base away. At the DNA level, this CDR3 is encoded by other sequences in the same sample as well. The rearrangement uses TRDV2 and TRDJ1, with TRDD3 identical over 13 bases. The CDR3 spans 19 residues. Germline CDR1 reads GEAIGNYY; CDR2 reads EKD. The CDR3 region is CACDTLLGDTPTGTDKLIF. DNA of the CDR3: TGTGCATGTGACACCTTACTGGGGGATACGCCTACGGGCACCGATAAACTCATCTTT.

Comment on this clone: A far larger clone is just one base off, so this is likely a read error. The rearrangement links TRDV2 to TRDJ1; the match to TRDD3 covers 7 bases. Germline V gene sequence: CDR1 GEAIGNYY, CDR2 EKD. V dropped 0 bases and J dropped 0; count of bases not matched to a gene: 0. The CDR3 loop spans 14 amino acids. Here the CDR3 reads CACDTWGNTDKLIF. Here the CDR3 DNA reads TGTGCCTGTGACACCTGGGGGAACACCGATAAACTCATCTTT.

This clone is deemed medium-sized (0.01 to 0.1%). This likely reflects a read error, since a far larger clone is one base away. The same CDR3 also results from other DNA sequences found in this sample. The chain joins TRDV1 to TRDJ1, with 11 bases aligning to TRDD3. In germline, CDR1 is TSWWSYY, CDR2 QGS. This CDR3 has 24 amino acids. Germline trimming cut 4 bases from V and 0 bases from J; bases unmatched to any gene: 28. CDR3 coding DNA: TGTGCTCTTGGGGGGGACGGCCTCCCTCTGATCTGGGGGATACTTGGGCCTTACACCGATAAACTCATCTTT. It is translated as CALGGDGLPLIWGILGPYTDKLIF.

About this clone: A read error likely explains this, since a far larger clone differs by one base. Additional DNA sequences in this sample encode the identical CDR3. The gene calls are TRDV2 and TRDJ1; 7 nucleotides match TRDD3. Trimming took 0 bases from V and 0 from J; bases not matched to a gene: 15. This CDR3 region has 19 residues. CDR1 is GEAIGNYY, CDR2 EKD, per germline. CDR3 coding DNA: TGTGCCTGTGACACCGTACTGGGGACTCCGGGGGTGTACACCGATAAACTCATCTTT. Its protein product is CACDTVLGTPGVYTDKLIF.

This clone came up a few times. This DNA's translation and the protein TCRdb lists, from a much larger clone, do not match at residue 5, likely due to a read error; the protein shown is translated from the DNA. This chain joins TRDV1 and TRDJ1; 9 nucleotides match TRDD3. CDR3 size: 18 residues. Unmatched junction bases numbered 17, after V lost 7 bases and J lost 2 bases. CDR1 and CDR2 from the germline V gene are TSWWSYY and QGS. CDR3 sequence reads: CALVTPTGGRGGTDKLIF. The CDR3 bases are TGTGCTCTTGTGACTCCTACTGGGGGAAGGGGTGGTACCGATAAACTCATCTTT.

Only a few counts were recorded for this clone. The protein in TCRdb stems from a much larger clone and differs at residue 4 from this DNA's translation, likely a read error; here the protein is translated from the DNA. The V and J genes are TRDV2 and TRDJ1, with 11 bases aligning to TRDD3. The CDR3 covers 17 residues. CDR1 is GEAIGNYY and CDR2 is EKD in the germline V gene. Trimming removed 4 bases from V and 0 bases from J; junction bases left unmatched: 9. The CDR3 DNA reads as TGTGCCTGTGAACCCGTGGGGGATACGACCCACACCGATAAACTCATCTTT. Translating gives CACEPVGDTTHTDKLIF.

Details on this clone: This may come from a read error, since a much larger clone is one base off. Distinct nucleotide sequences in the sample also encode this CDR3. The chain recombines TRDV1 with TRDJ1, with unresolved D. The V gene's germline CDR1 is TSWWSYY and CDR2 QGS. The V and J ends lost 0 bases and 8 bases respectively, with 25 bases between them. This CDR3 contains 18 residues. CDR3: CALGELVIPRVSDDKLIF. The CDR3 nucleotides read TGTGCTCTTGGGGAACTAGTTATACCTCGCGTGAGTGACGACAAACTCATCTTT.

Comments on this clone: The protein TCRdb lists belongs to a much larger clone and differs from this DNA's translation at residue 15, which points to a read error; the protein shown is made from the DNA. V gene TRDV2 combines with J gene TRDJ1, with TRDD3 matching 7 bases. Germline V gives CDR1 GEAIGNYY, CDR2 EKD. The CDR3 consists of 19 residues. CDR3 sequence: CACDTVLGTPGVYTHKLIF. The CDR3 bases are TGTGCCTGTGACACCGTACTGGGGACCCCGGGGGTGTACACCCATAAACTCATCTTT.

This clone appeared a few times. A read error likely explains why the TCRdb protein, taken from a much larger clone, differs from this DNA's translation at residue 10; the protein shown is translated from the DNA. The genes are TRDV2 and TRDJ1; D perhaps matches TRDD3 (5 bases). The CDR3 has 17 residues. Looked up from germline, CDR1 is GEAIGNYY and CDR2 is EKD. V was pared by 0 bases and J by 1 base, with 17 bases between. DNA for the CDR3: TGTGCCTGTGACACCGTCGTTAGGGGACCCAGCACCGATAAACTCATCTTT. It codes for CACDTVVRGPSTDKLIF.

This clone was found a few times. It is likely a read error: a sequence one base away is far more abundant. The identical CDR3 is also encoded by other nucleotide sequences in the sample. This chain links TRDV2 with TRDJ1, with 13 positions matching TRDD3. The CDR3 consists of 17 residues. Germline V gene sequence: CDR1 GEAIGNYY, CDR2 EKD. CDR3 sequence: CACERLVLGDTTDKLIF. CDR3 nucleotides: TGTGCCTGTGAAAGACTCGTACTGGGGGATACGACCGATAAACTCATCTTC.

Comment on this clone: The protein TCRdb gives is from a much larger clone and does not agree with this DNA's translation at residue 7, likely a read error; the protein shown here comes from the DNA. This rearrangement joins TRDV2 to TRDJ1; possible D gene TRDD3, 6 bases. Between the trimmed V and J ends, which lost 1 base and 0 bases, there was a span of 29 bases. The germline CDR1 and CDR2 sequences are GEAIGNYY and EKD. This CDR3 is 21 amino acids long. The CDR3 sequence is CACDTVRFDGGPMGYTDKLIF. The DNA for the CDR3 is TGTGCCTGTGACACAGTAAGGTTCGATGGGGGCCCCATGGGGTACACCGATAAACTCATCTTT.

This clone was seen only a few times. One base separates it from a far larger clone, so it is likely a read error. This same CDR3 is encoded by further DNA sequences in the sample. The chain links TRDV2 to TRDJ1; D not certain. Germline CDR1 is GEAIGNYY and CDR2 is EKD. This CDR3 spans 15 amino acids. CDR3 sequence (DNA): TGTGCCTGCGACATATTAGGAGGTCCGGCCGATAAACTCATCTTT. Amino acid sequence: CACDILGGPADKLIF.

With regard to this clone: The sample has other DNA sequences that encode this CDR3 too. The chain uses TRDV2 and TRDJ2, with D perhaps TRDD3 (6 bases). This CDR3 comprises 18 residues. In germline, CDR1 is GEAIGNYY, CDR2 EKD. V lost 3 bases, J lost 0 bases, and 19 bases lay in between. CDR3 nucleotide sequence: TGTGCCTGTGACCCCGTGGGGGCCACCCCCTCTTTGACAGCACAACTCTTCTTT. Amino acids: CACDPVGATPSLTAQLFF.

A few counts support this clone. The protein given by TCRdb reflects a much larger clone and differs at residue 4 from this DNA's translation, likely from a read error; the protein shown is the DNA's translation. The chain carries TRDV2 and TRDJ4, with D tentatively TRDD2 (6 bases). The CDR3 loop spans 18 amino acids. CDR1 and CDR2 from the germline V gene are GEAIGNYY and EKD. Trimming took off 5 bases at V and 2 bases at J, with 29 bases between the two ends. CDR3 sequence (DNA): TGTGCCTGTGTCAGGAAGTTAGCGTCCTACGTCCGGATAAGACCCCTGATCTTT. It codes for CACVRKLASYVRIRPLIF.